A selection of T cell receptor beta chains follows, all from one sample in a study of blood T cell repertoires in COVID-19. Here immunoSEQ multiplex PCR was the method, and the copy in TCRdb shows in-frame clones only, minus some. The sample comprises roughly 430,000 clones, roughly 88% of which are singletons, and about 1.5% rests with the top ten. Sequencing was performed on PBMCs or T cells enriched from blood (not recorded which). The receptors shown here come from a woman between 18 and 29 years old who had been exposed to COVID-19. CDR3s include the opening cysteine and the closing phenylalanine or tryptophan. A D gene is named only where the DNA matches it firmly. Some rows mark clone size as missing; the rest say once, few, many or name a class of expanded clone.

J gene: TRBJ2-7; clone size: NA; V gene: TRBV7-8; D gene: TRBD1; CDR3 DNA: TGTGCCAGCAGCTATCAGACAGGGAGCTCCTACGAGCAGTACTTC; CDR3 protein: CASSYQTGSSYEQYF
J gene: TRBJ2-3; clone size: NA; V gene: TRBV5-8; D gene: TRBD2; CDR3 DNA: TGTGCCAGCAGCGGACTAGCGGGACATGGTGGTACGCAGTATTTT; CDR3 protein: CASSGLAGHGGTQYF
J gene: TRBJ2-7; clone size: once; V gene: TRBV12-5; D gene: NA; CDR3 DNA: TGTGCTAGTGGTTTAGGCCGAGAGGACTCCTACGAGCAGTACTTC; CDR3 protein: CASGLGREDSYEQYF
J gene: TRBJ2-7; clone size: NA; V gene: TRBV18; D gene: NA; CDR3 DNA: TGTGCCAGCTCACCAGCGAGACAGGCCCTGTACTTC; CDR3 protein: CASSPARQALYF
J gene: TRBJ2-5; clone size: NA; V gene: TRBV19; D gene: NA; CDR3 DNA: TGTGCCAGTAGTCCCTGGGGCAGCCAAGAGACCCAGTACTTC; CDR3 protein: CASSPWGSQETQYF
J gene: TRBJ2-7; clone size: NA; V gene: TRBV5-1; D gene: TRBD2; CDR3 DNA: TGCGCCAGCAGCCGCCCGGGACTAGCGGGGGGGCCGCCAAACTACGAGCAGTACTTC; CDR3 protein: CASSRPGLAGGPPNYEQYF
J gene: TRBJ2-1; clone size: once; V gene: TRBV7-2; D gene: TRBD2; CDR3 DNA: TGTGCCAGCAGCCCGCGACTAGCGGGGGACTACAATGAGCAGTTCTTC; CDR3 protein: CASSPRLAGDYNEQFF
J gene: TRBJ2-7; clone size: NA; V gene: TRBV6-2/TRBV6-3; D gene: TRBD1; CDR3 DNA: TGTGCCAGCAGTTCGGACAGGGTAGATGTCTACGAGCAGTACTTC; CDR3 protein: CASSSDRVDVYEQYF
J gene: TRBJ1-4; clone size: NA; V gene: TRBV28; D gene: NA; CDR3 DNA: TGTGCCAGCAGTTTAGACGGCAGGGGAAATGGAAAACTGTTTTTT; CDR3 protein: CASSLDGRGNGKLFF
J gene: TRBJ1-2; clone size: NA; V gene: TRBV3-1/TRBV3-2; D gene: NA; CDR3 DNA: TGTGCCAGCAGCCGAGTTTTAGGGGCGCAGAGCCATGGCTACACCTTC; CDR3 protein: CASSRVLGAQSHGYTF
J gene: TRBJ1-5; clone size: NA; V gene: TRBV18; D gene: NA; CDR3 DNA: TGTGCCAGCTCACCACCTCCAGGGAATCAGCCCCAGCATTTT; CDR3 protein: CASSPPPGNQPQHF
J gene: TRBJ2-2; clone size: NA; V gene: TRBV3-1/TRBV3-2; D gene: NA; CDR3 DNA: TGTGCCAGCATGCGGCGGGGAGATGCCGGGGAGCTGTTTTTT; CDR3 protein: CASMRRGDAGELFF
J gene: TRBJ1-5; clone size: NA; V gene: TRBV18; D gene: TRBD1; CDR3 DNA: TGTGCCAGCTCGAAATTTAGGGACAGGGGAGGCAATCAGCCCCAGCATTTT; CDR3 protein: CASSKFRDRGGNQPQHF
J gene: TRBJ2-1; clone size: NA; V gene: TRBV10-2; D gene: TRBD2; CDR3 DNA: TGCGCCAGCAGTCGAGCGGGAGGGGACGGGGATGAGCAGTTCTTC; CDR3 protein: CASSRAGGDGDEQFF
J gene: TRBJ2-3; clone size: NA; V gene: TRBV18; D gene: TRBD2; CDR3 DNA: TGTGCCAGCTCCCCCGAGACTAGCGGGAAGTATCCTTATACGCAGTATTTT; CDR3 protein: CASSPETSGKYPYTQYF
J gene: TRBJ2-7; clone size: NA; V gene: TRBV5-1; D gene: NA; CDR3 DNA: TGCGCCAGCAGCTTGGAGGTAGGGGCACTGAACGAGCAGTACTTC; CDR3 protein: CASSLEVGALNEQYF
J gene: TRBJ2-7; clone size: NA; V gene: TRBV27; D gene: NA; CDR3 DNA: TGTGCCAGCAGTTTAGTCCCCGGCGGGTACGAGCAGTACTTC; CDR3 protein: CASSLVPGGYEQYF
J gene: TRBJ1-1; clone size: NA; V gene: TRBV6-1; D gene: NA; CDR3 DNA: TGTGCCAGCAGTGAAAAACGGAGGGTCCCTGAAGCTTTCTTT; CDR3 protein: CASSEKRRVPEAFF
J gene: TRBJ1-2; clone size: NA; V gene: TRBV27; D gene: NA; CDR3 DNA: TGTGCCAGCAGTTTCAAATCTTACCCAGGTTTGGATGGCTACACCTTC; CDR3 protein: CASSFKSYPGLDGYTF
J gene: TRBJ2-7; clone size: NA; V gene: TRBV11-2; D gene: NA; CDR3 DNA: NA; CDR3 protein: CASSLVGGGTHF
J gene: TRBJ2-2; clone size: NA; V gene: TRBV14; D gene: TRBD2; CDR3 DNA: TGTGCCAGCAGCCAATGGACTAGCGGGGAGCTGTTTTTT; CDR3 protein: CASSQWTSGELFF
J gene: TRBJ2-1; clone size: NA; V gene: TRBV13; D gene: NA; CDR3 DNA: TGTGCCACCCACGTGATTAGCCTGGCCCCGGAGCAGTTCTTC; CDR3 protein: CATHVISLAPEQFF
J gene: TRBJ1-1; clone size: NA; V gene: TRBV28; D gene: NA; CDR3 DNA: TGTGCCAGCAGTGGCGGCCACGGGGACACTGAAGCTTTCTTT; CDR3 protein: CASSGGHGDTEAFF
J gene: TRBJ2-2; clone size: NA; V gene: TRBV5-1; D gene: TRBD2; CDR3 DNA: TGCGCCAGCAGCTTGCGGGGGGATCGTGCCGGGGAGCTGTTTTTT; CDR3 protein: CASSLRGDRAGELFF
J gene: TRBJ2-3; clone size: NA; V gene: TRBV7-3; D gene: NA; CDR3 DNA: TGTGCCAGCAGCTTAAGCGGGGACAGCACAGATACGCAGTATTTT; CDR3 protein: CASSLSGDSTDTQYF
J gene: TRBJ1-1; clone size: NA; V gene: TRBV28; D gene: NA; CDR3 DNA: TGTGCCAGCAAGCAAGGACTGGTGAACACTGAAGCTTTCTTT; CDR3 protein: CASKQGLVNTEAFF
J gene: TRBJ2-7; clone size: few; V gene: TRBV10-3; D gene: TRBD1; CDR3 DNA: TGTGCCATCAGTGAGCGGACAGGGGGGTACGAGCAGTACTTC; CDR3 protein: CAISERTGGYEQYF
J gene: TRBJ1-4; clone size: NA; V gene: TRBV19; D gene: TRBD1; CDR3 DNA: TGTGCCAGTACTCGACAGGGGGCTCTATCTAATGAAAAACTGTTTTTT; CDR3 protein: CASTRQGALSNEKLFF
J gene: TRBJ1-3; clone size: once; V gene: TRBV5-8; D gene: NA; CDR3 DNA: TGTGCCAGCAGCCGGGGGACCGTTGGAAACACCATATATTTT; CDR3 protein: CASSRGTVGNTIYF
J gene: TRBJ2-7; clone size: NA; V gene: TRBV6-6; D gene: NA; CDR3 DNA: TGTGCCAGCGCGCTAGTCTCCTACGAGCAGTACTTC; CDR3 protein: CASALVSYEQYF